The rows below give T cell receptor beta chains drawn from one sample of a study of CD8 T cells in ankylosing spondylitis. One entry per CDR3 protein, called by TCRdb with MiXCR from the 5' RACE reads. The profile shows some 400,000 distinct CDR3 sequences, 20% to 25% of them singletons. The sequenced sample consisted of blood, either unsorted or a sorted T cell fraction (not recorded which). Receptors were obtained from a male donor with ankylosing spondylitis. The CDR3 runs from the conserved cysteine through the conserved F or W. D genes are given only for firm matches. Some rows have no size entry. The others give once, few or many, or a class for an expanded clone.

few	TRBJ2-5	TRBD2	15	TRBV11-2	CASSLSSGRGETQYF	TGTGCCAGCAGCTTATCTAGCGGGAGAGGCGAGACCCAGTACTTC
few	TRBJ2-2	-	16	TRBV7-3	CASSLAGGFNTGELFF	TGTGCCAGCAGCTTGGCCGGCGGGTTTAACACCGGGGAGCTGTTTTTT
few	TRBJ2-3	TRBD2	15	TRBV6-1	CASTPGLAGLDTQYF	TGTGCCAGCACTCCGGGACTAGCGGGACTAGATACGCAGTATTTT
-	TRBJ2-5	-	13	TRBV18	CASSSPVEETQYF	TGTGCCAGCTCGTCACCCGTGGAAGAGACCCAGTACTTC
-	TRBJ2-1	TRBD1	15	TRBV6-5	CASSYSGQGANEQFF	TGTGCCAGCAGTTACTCGGGACAGGGGGCCAATGAGCAGTTCTTC
few	TRBJ2-5	-	15	TRBV20-1	CSASEVDPGSETQYF	TGCAGTGCTAGCGAAGTCGACCCCGGGAGCGAGACCCAGTACTTC
-	TRBJ1-1	-	11	TRBV27	CASRDRFTAFF	TGTGCCAGCAGAGACAGGTTTACGGCTTTCTTT
few	TRBJ1-4	-	16	TRBV27	CASSLSIRGDNEKLFF	TGTGCCAGCAGTTTATCGATTAGGGGTGATAATGAAAAACTGTTTTTT
-	TRBJ1-1	-	12	TRBV30	CAWSRVNTEAFF	TGTGCCTGGAGCCGTGTGAACACTGAAGCTTTCTTT
few	TRBJ2-7	-	13	TRBV19	CASTTRPPYEQYF	TGTGCCAGTACGACTAGACCTCCCTACGAGCAGTACTTC
-	TRBJ1-1	-	13	TRBV20-1	CSAYSLQNTEAFF	TGCAGTGCGTACAGCCTACAGAACACTGAAGCTTTCTTT
-	TRBJ2-5	-	14	TRBV29-1	CSVVVSSFRETQYF	TGCAGCGTTGTCGTTAGCTCGTTTCGGGAGACCCAGTACTTC
-	TRBJ2-2	-	12	TRBV2	CASLWGTGELFF	TGTGCCAGCCTATGGGGCACCGGGGAGCTGTTTTTT
-	TRBJ2-2	TRBD1	15	TRBV19	CASSKQGANTGELFF	TGTGCCAGTAGTAAACAGGGGGCGAACACCGGGGAGCTGTTTTTT
many	TRBJ1-4	-	12	TRBV20-1	CSARVHPGHRVF	TGCAGTGCTAGAGTCCACCCGGGACATAGGGTTTTT
few	TRBJ1-4	TRBD1	15	TRBV4-2	CASSQETGTNEKLFF	TGTGCCAGCAGCCAAGAGACAGGGACAAACGAAAAACTGTTTTTT
-	TRBJ2-6	-	15	TRBV6-5	CASSYSRPGANVLTF	TGTGCCAGCAGTTACTCGCGCCCTGGGGCCAACGTCCTGACTTTC
-	TRBJ2-5	-	13	TRBV2	CAFSGRAKETQYF	TGTGCCTTCTCGGGACGGGCAAAAGAGACCCAGTACTTC
few	TRBJ1-6	-	16	TRBV12-3/TRBV12-4	CASSPRYRALGSPLHF	TGTGCCAGCAGTCCCCGGTACAGGGCGCTGGGATCACCCCTCCACTTT
-	TRBJ2-1	-	14	TRBV6-5	CASSSALSLTEQFF	TGTGCCAGCAGTTCGGCCCTATCCCTCACCGAGCAGTTCTTC
-	TRBJ1-5	-	12	TRBV19	CASPHPIQPQHF	TGTGCCAGTCCTCACCCCATTCAGCCCCAGCATTTT
-	TRBJ2-7	TRBD1	15	TRBV19	CASSSGQGASYEQYF	TGTGCCAGTAGTTCTGGACAGGGAGCCTCCTACGAGCAGTACTTC
-	TRBJ2-7	TRBD1	19	TRBV4-1	CASSQERGRDTGVKSEQYF	TGCGCCAGCAGCCAAGAAAGAGGACGGGACACAGGGGTGAAATCCGAGCAGTACTTC
few	TRBJ2-5	-	14	TRBV28	CASRKAGFPETQYF	TGTGCCAGCCGAAAGGCGGGGTTCCCAGAGACCCAGTACTTC
-	TRBJ2-2	-	14	TRBV5-6	CASSFIPNTGELFF	TGTGCCAGCAGCTTTATCCCAAACACCGGGGAGCTGTTTTTT
few	TRBJ1-5	-	13	TRBV29-1	CSVEIGGNQPQHF	TGCAGCGTTGAAATCGGTGGCAATCAGCCCCAGCATTTT
-	TRBJ1-5	-	15	TRBV2	CASAQHGSSNQPQHF	TGTGCCAGCGCTCAACATGGCAGTAGCAATCAGCCCCAGCATTTT
few	TRBJ2-1	TRBD2	15	TRBV20-1	CSAPNPSLAGLEQFF	TGCAGTGCTCCAAACCCGAGCCTAGCGGGACTTGAGCAGTTCTTC
once	TRBJ1-1	TRBD1	15	TRBV10-1	CASSEAGGAGTEAFF	TGCGCCAGCAGTGAGGCAGGGGGCGCGGGCACTGAAGCTTTCTTT
-	TRBJ2-5	-	15	TRBV20-1	CSARQWGTPEETQYF	TGCAGTGCTAGACAGTGGGGGACCCCGGAAGAGACCCAGTACTTC
few	TRBJ1-5	-	13	TRBV12-3/TRBV12-4	CASSLLEGQPQHF	TGTGCCAGCAGTTTATTGGAGGGTCAGCCCCAGCATTTT
-	TRBJ1-2	-	12	TRBV29-1	CSVRDLNYGYTF	TGCAGCGTTAGGGACCTTAACTATGGCTACACCTTC
few	TRBJ2-1	TRBD2	14	TRBV7-2	CASSTSGIAGEQFF	TGTGCCAGCAGTACTAGCGGGATAGCGGGTGAGCAGTTCTTC
many	TRBJ2-7	-	14	TRBV7-9	CASSRGDSGYEQYF	TGTGCCAGCAGCCGAGGGGACTCAGGCTACGAGCAGTACTTC
few	TRBJ1-5	-	15	TRBV28	CASSPITGLEQPQHF	TGTGCCAGCAGTCCAATCACAGGCCTTGAGCAGCCCCAGCATTTT
few	TRBJ1-5	TRBD1	16	TRBV6-5	CASSYRQGFSNQPQHF	TGTGCCAGCAGTTACCGACAGGGCTTTAGCAATCAGCCCCAGCATTTT
few	TRBJ1-5	-	15	TRBV4-3	CASSQGYRSNQPQHF	TGCGCCAGCAGCCAGGGTTACAGAAGCAATCAGCCCCAGCATTTT
many	TRBJ2-7	-	14	TRBV11-2	CASSLGGTSYEQYF	TGTGCCAGCAGCTTAGGTGGGACCTCCTACGAGCAGTACTTC
-	TRBJ1-3	-	15	TRBV6-1	CASRRTQVSGNTIYF	TGTGCCAGCAGGAGAACACAGGTCTCTGGAAACACCATATATTTT
-	TRBJ2-5	TRBD2	15	TRBV27	CASSLSSGSAETQYF	TGTGCCAGCAGTTTGTCTAGCGGGAGTGCGGAGACCCAGTACTTC
few	TRBJ2-2	-	16	TRBV21-1	CASSKVPGLNTGELFF	TGTGCCAGCAGCAAAGTCCCAGGGCTAAACACCGGGGAGCTGTTTTTT
-	TRBJ2-4	-	17	TRBV4-2	CASSQQTGPSDINIQYF	TGTGCCAGCAGCCAACAGACAGGACCCTCAGACATAAACATTCAGTACTTC
few	TRBJ2-3	-	14	TRBV5-6	CASSGTSSTDTQYF	TGTGCCAGCAGCGGTACCAGCAGCACAGATACGCAGTATTTT
few	TRBJ1-5	TRBD1	16	TRBV4-2	CASSAQGAAGNQPQHF	TGTGCCAGCAGCGCACAGGGGGCAGCTGGCAATCAGCCCCAGCATTTT
-	TRBJ2-7	TRBD1	15	TRBV4-1	CASSQRTGSSYEQYF	TGCGCCAGCAGCCAGCGGACAGGGAGCTCCTACGAGCAGTACTTC
-	TRBJ2-3	TRBD1	14	TRBV9	CASSLGQIIGTQYF	TGTGCCAGCAGCCTGGGACAGATTATCGGTACGCAGTATTTT
many	TRBJ2-3	TRBD1	15	TRBV12-3/TRBV12-4	CASSFGDRGSDTQYF	TGTGCCAGCAGTTTCGGCGACAGGGGATCCGATACGCAGTATTTT
many	TRBJ2-2	-	15	TRBV7-2	CASSLDSGNTGELFF	TGTGCCAGCAGCTTAGACAGCGGGAACACCGGGGAGCTGTTTTTT
once	TRBJ2-1	-	14	TRBV3-1	CASSQVLSFNEQFF	TGTGCCAGCAGCCAAGTACTCAGTTTTAATGAGCAGTTCTTC
-	TRBJ2-5	TRBD2	14	TRBV5-1	CASSKTSGQETQYF	TGCGCCAGCAGCAAAACTAGCGGCCAAGAGACCCAGTACTTC
-	TRBJ2-1	TRBD2	16	TRBV6-1	CASSERPSGAYNEQFF	TGTGCCAGCAGTGAGAGACCTAGCGGAGCCTACAATGAGCAGTTCTTC
-	TRBJ1-1	-	12	TRBV18	CASSRSNTEAFF	TGTGCCAGCTCACGTTCAAACACTGAAGCTTTCTTT